The 20 T cell receptor beta chains reported below all come from one sample, sequenced in a study of lymphopenia after photon versus proton radiotherapy. Generated by immunoSEQ multiplex PCR, the TCRdb table keeps only in-frame clones and is missing some. The data show tens of thousands of clones, more than 75% seen once. The material was peripheral blood, obtained from a patient treated with photon-based radiotherapy. Receptors were obtained from a woman aged 45-59 years with cholangiocarcinoma.

V usage is TRBV6-1 and J usage is TRBJ1-5; TRBD1 matches at 11 bases. CDR1 and CDR2 from the germline V gene are MNHNS and SASEGT. The ends lost 1 base at V and 6 bases at J; junction bases unmatched: 2. This CDR3 has 15 residues. CDR3 coding DNA: TGTGCCAGCAGTGAAGGGACAGGGGGCCGTCAGCCCCAGCATTTT. This gives the protein CASSEGTGGRQPQHF.

This rearrangement joins TRBV11-2 to TRBJ2-1; 8 nucleotides align to TRBD2. The junction had 15 bases not matched to a gene; V was cut back by 5 bases and J by 9 bases. This CDR3 is 16 amino acids long. Germline CDR1 and CDR2: SGHAT and FQNNGV. This CDR3 reads CASSTTAGAAGGEQFF. The CDR3, as DNA: TGTGCCAGCAGCACCACAGCGGGGGCTGCGGGTGGTGAGCAGTTCTTC.

The J gene is TRBJ2-7, the V gene TRBV19, with D unclear. Between the trimmed V and J ends, which lost 2 bases and 11 bases, there was a span of 7 bases. CDR1 is LNHDA, CDR2 SQIVND, per germline (reference sequence). There are 10 residues in the CDR3. This CDR3 is CASSIHFEYF. CDR3 in DNA: TGTGCCAGTAGTATACACTTTGAGTACTTC.

This chain connects TRBV2 to TRBJ1-6; the match to TRBD1 covers 10 bases. Germline V CDR1 and CDR2: SNHLY, FYNNEI. J lost 8 bases, V lost 7 bases, and 8 bases had no gene match. CDR3 length equals 15 residues. CDR3 DNA sequence: TGTGCCAGCACCCTGGGACAGGGGATAGATTCACCCCTCCACTTT. This codes for CASTLGQGIDSPLHF.

V usage is TRBV7-8 and J usage is TRBJ1-4; 7 nucleotides agree with TRBD1. The CDR3 has 13 residues. Germline values: CDR1 SGHVS, CDR2 FQNEAQ. With 5 bases clipped from V and 8 bases from J, the junction kept 5 bases outside the gene matches. CDR3 coding DNA: TGTGCCAGCAGCGCGACAGGGTACGAAAAACTGTTTTTT. Its translation is CASSATGYEKLFF.

V usage is TRBV19 and J usage is TRBJ1-1; D unclear. Trimming stripped 4 bases from V and 0 bases from J, with 9 bases between. Germline V lookup: CDR1 LNHDA, CDR2 SQIVND (reference sequence). The CDR3 sequence is 14 residues long. CDR3 loop: CASSTGRMNTEAFF. In DNA form, the CDR3 reads TGTGCCAGTAGTACCGGCAGGATGAACACTGAAGCTTTCTTT.

This rearrangement joins TRBV19 to TRBJ1-5, with D unresolved. Per the germline V gene, CDR1 is LNHDA and CDR2 is SQIVND (reference sequence). Trimming cost V 10 bases and J 3 bases, with 16 bases left between them. The CDR3 sequence is 14 residues long. The CDR3 loop is CAIPSLLLNQPQHF. Here the CDR3 DNA reads TGTGCCATCCCCAGTCTCCTACTCAATCAGCCCCAGCATTTT.

The chain links TRBV6-5 to TRBJ1-6; 8 bases agree with TRBD1. The trim removed 2 bases at V and 10 bases at J, leaving 4 bases unmatched. CDR1 MNHEY and CDR2 SVGAGI come from the germline V gene. CDR3 length equals 14 residues. CDR3 sequence reads: CASSYNRGKSPLHF. CDR3 coding DNA: TGTGCCAGCAGTTACAACAGGGGGAAATCACCCCTCCACTTT.

This chain uses TRBV5-1 with TRBJ1-2; a possible D gene is TRBD1 (6 bases). The germline V gene has CDR1 SGHRS and CDR2 YFSETQ. CDR3 length equals 14 residues. Trimming cost V 3 bases and J 2 bases, with 11 bases left between them. DNA of the CDR3: TGCGCCAGCAGCTCGGGACAAGCAAACTATGGCTACACCTTC. This translates into CASSSGQANYGYTF.

The rearrangement joins TRBV5-5 to TRBJ2-4, with D perhaps matching TRBD1 or TRBD2 (5 bases each). V gave up 2 bases and J gave up 0 bases, with 12 bases separating them. The CDR3 covers 16 residues. CDR1 and CDR2 (germline): SGHKS, YYEKEE (reference sequence). For the CDR3, the DNA is TGTGCCAGCAGCTTCGGGACGGGGCTAGCCAAAAACATTCAGTACTTC. Translated: CASSFGTGLAKNIQYF.

V and J are TRBV10-1 and TRBJ1-1; D is unresolved. Germline assignment: CDR1 WNHNN and CDR2 SYGVQD (reference sequence). Trimming removed 5 bases at V and 2 bases at J, with 12 bases between. This CDR3 spans 14 amino acids. The CDR3 here is CASSYSGSNTEAFF. As DNA, the CDR3 is TGCGCCAGCAGTTATTCGGGATCTAACACTGAAGCTTTCTTT.

The chain recombines TRBV7-2 with TRBJ1-2; D is possibly TRBD1 (6 bases). The CDR3 totals 13 residues. V lost 4 bases, J lost 4 bases, and 10 bases lay in between. CDR1 SGHTA and CDR2 FQGNSA come from the germline V gene. CDR3 bases: TGTGCCAGCAGCTCACAGGGCCCCTATGGCTACACCTTC. This encodes CASSSQGPYGYTF.

Only one count was recorded for this clone. The chain carries TRBV11-3 and TRBJ2-7; D assignment may be TRBD1 or TRBD2 (5 bases each). Trimming stripped 1 base from V and 2 bases from J, with 9 bases between. The CDR3 sequence is 14 residues long. Germline CDR1 is SGHNT and CDR2 is YENEEA. CDR3 sequence (DNA): TGTGCCAGCAGCTTAGCGGGGCAGACCTACGAGCAGTACTTC. Translation: CASSLAGQTYEQYF.

The CDR3 region is CASSPTQGTGRTGYTF. For the CDR3, the DNA is TGTGCCAGCAGCCCAACCCAGGGGACAGGCCGGACTGGCTACACCTTC. V and J are TRBV7-9 and TRBJ1-2; 8 positions agree with TRBD1. This CDR3 spans 16 amino acids. The germline V gene encodes CDR1 SEHNR and CDR2 FQNEAQ (reference sequence). V was clipped by 5 bases and J by 7 bases; unmatched bases: 15.

The chain links TRBV5-1 to TRBJ1-3; possible D gene TRBD1, 6 bases. Per the germline V gene, CDR1 is SGHRS and CDR2 is YFSETQ. The V end was cut by 7 bases, the J end by 1 base, with 15 bases between. This CDR3 is built from 15 residues. The CDR3 DNA reads as TGCGCCAGCCGCCAGTCACAGGGATCTGGAAACACCATATATTTT. Its protein product is CASRQSQGSGNTIYF.

The chain has TRBV9 and TRBJ2-5; 8 nucleotides line up with TRBD2. The CDR3 is 17 residues long. The junction had 13 bases not matched to a gene; V was cut back by 2 bases and J by 4 bases. Germline CDR1 SGDLS, CDR2 YYNGEE. CDR3 nucleotides: TGTGCCAGCAGCGTTGAGAGCGGGGGTATGGTTCGAGAGACCCAGTACTTC. It translates to CASSVESGGMVRETQYF. Using reference TRBV9 and TRBJ2-5 for the parts outside the CDR3, the full variable domain is DSGVTQTPKHLITATGQRVTLRCSPRSGDLSVYWYQQSLDQGLQFLIQYYNGEERAKGNILERFSAQQFPDLHSELNLSSLELGDSALYFCASSVESGGMVRETQYFGPGTRLLVL.

The V and J genes are TRBV18 and TRBJ2-6; D is unresolved. V was shortened by 2 bases and J by 1 base, with 6 bases between the two germline ends. CDR1 is KGHSH, CDR2 LQKENI, per germline. CDR3 length: 15 amino acids. CDR3 in amino acids: CASSPEPSGANVLTF. The CDR3 DNA follows: TGTGCCAGCTCACCAGAACCGTCTGGGGCCAACGTCCTGACTTTC.

The chain is built from TRBV4-3 and TRBJ1-6; no firm D call. The CDR3 is made up of 16 amino acids. Germline CDR1 and CDR2: LGHNA and YSLEER. V was pared by 0 bases and J by 9 bases, with 15 bases between. The CDR3 loop is CASSQDQEAAGSPLHF. The CDR3 region has the DNA TGCGCCAGCAGCCAAGATCAGGAGGCCGCAGGTTCACCCCTCCACTTT.

This chain links TRBV9 with TRBJ2-1; 9 nucleotides match TRBD2. The germline CDR1 and CDR2 sequences are SGDLS and YYNGEE. V was clipped by 3 bases and J by 9 bases; unmatched bases: 16. This CDR3 has 17 amino acids. The CDR3 loop is CASSGRSGLANGGEQFF. The DNA for the CDR3 is TGTGCCAGCAGCGGAAGGTCGGGACTAGCAAATGGAGGTGAGCAGTTCTTC.

This clone was detected only once. The CDR3 nucleotides are TGTGCCAGTAGTACCCCCCAGAGCTACGAGCAGTACTTC. Amino acids: CASSTPQSYEQYF. The gene calls are TRBV19 and TRBJ2-7, with unresolved D. The germline V gene has CDR1 LNHDA and CDR2 SQIVND (reference sequence). Trimming stripped 4 bases from V and 3 bases from J, with 10 bases between. The CDR3 runs to 13 residues. The entire variable domain, with the rest obtained from reference TRBV19 and TRBJ2-7, is as follows: DGGITQSPKYLFRKEGQNVTLSCEQNLNHDAMYWYRQDPGQGLRLIYYSQIVNDFQKGDIAEGYSVSREKKESFPLTVTSAQKNPTAFYLCASSTPQSYEQYFGPGTRLTVT.